The next 22 T cell receptor beta chains were all read from a single sample in a study of blood T cell repertoires in COVID-19. Repertoires were generated with immunoSEQ multiplex PCR, while TCRdb's copy carries only in-frame clones and drops some. This table has hundreds of thousands of clones, 84% appearing once. Specimen: peripheral blood. The source is a human donor in a cohort sampled during active COVID-19.

The V call is TRBV7-8, the J call TRBJ2-7; no clear D. Trimming pared 5 bases from V and 5 bases from J, leaving 10 bases between. CDR1 and CDR2 from the germline V gene are SGHVS and FQNEAQ. The CDR3 has 12 amino acids. The CDR3 nucleotides read TGTGCCAGCAGCCCACACCCCCACGAGCAGTACTTC. Its translation: CASSPHPHEQYF.

This chain links TRBV19 with TRBJ2-1; TRBD1 matches 7 bases. The germline gives CDR1 LNHDA, CDR2 SQIVND (reference sequence). This CDR3 is built from 16 residues. J was trimmed by 5 bases and V by 7 bases; bases with no gene match: 14. The CDR3 DNA is TGTGCCAGTACCTTAGGAACGGGACAGAGTAACAATGAGCAGTTCTTC. Amino acids: CASTLGTGQSNNEQFF.

A few counts support this clone. The gene calls are TRBV29-1 and TRBJ2-5; D gene ambiguous. This CDR3 region has 13 residues. V shed 2 bases and J shed 5 bases, with 12 bases lying between them. The germline gives CDR1 SQVTM, CDR2 ANQGSEA. CDR3 protein: CSVEPRFSETQYF. The CDR3 DNA reads as TGCAGCGTTGAACCTCGGTTTAGCGAGACCCAGTACTTC. Variable domain in full (rest from reference TRBV29-1 and TRBJ2-5): SAVISQKPSRDICQRGTSLTIQCQVDSQVTMMFWYRQQPGQSLTLIATANQGSEATYESGFVIDKFPISRPNLTFSTLTVSNMSPEDSSIYLCSVEPRFSETQYFGPGTRLLVL.

In this sample, this clone turned up a few times. The rearrangement links TRBV27 to TRBJ2-1; TRBD2 matches at 15 bases. The CDR3 has 20 amino acids. V shed 4 bases, J shed 1 base, and the junction held 11 bases outside the gene matches. The germline V gene has CDR1 MNHEY and CDR2 SMNVEV (reference sequence). CDR3 region: CASSSRTSGRAARSYNEQFF. CDR3 coding DNA: TGTGCCAGCAGTTCGCGGACTAGCGGGAGGGCTGCGAGGTCCTACAATGAGCAGTTCTTC.

This chain uses TRBV7-2 with TRBJ2-7, with 14 bases lining up with TRBD2. Germline CDR1 SGHTA, CDR2 FQGNSA. J was trimmed by 6 bases and V by 1 base; bases with no gene match: 5. The CDR3 runs to 16 residues. CDR3: CASSLGLAGGQGEQYF. The DNA for the CDR3 is TGTGCCAGCAGCTTAGGACTAGCGGGGGGGCAAGGCGAGCAGTACTTC.

The J gene is TRBJ1-4, the V gene TRBV19, with TRBD1 identical over 10 bases. The CDR3 contains 17 residues. CDR1 and CDR2 from the germline V gene are LNHDA and SQIVND (reference sequence). The trim removed 3 bases at V and 3 bases at J, leaving 7 bases unmatched. CDR3 protein: CASSIRDRGPPNEKLFF. The DNA for the CDR3 is TGTGCCAGTAGTATCCGCGACAGGGGGCCGCCTAATGAAAAACTGTTTTTT.

The CDR3 DNA follows: TGTGCCAGCAGCGTAGAACAGGGGGATTACTCCTACAATGAGCAGTTCTTC. Translated: CASSVEQGDYSYNEQFF. This sequence joins TRBV9 and TRBJ2-1, with 8 nucleotides matching TRBD1. Germline V lookup: CDR1 SGDLS, CDR2 YYNGEE. This CDR3 is built from 17 residues. V shed 0 bases, J shed 0 bases, and the junction held 5 bases outside the gene matches.

Concerning this clone: Other DNA sequences in this sample translate to the same CDR3. The chain recombines TRBV5-4 with TRBJ2-5; 9 bases fit TRBD1. Looked up from germline, CDR1 is SGHNT and CDR2 is YYREEE (reference sequence). V was clipped by 4 bases and J by 1 base; unmatched bases: 2. This CDR3 spans 14 amino acids. The CDR3 nucleotides are TGTGCCAGCAGCCCGGGACAGGGCCAAGAGACCCAGTACTTC. Translation gives CASSPGQGQETQYF.

The chain employs TRBV5-4 and TRBJ2-2, with D unclear. This CDR3 is built from 12 residues. Trimming cost V 4 bases and J 7 bases, with 8 bases left between them. The germline V gene encodes CDR1 SGHNT and CDR2 YYREEE (reference sequence). In DNA, the CDR3 is TGTGCCAGCAGCCCGCCCAGCGGGGAGCTGTTTTTT. This sequence encodes CASSPPSGELFF.

The rearrangement links TRBV2 to TRBJ2-3; no reliable D call. Germline V gives CDR1 SNHLY, CDR2 FYNNEI. V was shortened by 7 bases and J by 0 bases, with 11 bases between the two germline ends. The CDR3 runs to 14 residues. The CDR3 region has the DNA TGTGCCAGCATGTTAGAGTATAGCACAGATACGCAGTATTTT. It codes for CASMLEYSTDTQYF.

The table lists this clone with a count of one. The chain is built from TRBV28 and TRBJ2-7; 9 bases agree with TRBD1. The germline V gene has CDR1 MDHEN and CDR2 SYDVKM. V shed 6 bases and J 1 base; nucleotides not matched to a gene: 16. The CDR3 sequence is 18 residues long. The CDR3 region has the DNA TGTGCCAGCAGGGCCCCCTGGGGACAGGGCGGCCGATCCTACGAGCAGTACTTC. It translates to CASRAPWGQGGRSYEQYF.

Details on this clone: Possible read error: a much larger clone is one base away. V is TRBV3-1 (or the pseudogene TRBV3-2) and J is TRBJ2-7, with 13 positions matching TRBD2. V lost 4 bases, J lost 3 bases, and 3 bases stayed unmatched. Germline values: CDR1 LGHDT, CDR2 YNNKEL (reference sequence). The CDR3 is made up of 15 amino acids. For the CDR3, the DNA is TGTGCCAGCAGCCGCCGGACTAGCGGGAGCTACGAGCAGTACTTC. The encoded protein is CASSRRTSGSYEQYF.

The chain is built from TRBV5-1 and TRBJ1-5, with 8 bases that match TRBD1. The CDR3 spans 15 residues. J was trimmed by 3 bases and V by 0 bases; bases with no gene match: 2. CDR1 and CDR2 from the germline V gene are SGHRS and YFSETQ. This CDR3 is CASSLGDRFNQPQHF. The DNA for the CDR3 is TGCGCCAGCAGCTTGGGGGACAGGTTCAATCAGCCCCAGCATTTT.

The chain links TRBV9 to TRBJ2-1, with D perhaps TRBD1 (6 bases). Trimming removed 3 bases at V and 12 bases at J, with 19 bases between. CDR1 SGDLS and CDR2 YYNGEE come from the germline V gene. The CDR3 runs to 14 residues. CDR3 sequence reads: CASSAGVRKGGQFF. DNA for the CDR3: TGTGCCAGCAGCGCAGGGGTTAGAAAGGGTGGGCAGTTCTTC. The full variable domain, rest sourced from reference TRBV9 and TRBJ2-1, is DSGVTQTPKHLITATGQRVTLRCSPRSGDLSVYWYQQSLDQGLQFLIQYYNGEERAKGNILERFSAQQFPDLHSELNLSSLELGDSALYFCASSAGVRKGGQFFGPGTRLTVL.

The gene calls are TRBV7-9 and TRBJ1-2, with D maybe TRBD1 (6 bases). Germline V lookup: CDR1 SEHNR, CDR2 FQNEAQ (reference sequence). This CDR3 region has 14 residues. Trimming cost V 0 bases and J 8 bases, with 13 bases left between them. The CDR3 DNA follows: TGTGCCAGCAGCTTAGCCGTGGACAGTTTGGGCTACACCTTC. This encodes CASSLAVDSLGYTF.

This clone was observed a handful of times. The chain carries TRBV27 and TRBJ1-2; TRBD1 is a possible D gene (5 bases). V shed 5 bases and J shed 4 bases, with 17 bases lying between them. The CDR3 is 15 amino acids. Germline assignment: CDR1 MNHEY and CDR2 SMNVEV (reference sequence). CDR3 nucleotides: TGTGCCAGCAGTCCCTATACAGGAGTTAGCTATGGCTACACCTTC. This translates into CASSPYTGVSYGYTF.

This chain joins TRBV7-8 and TRBJ1-2; the match to TRBD1 covers 9 bases. Trimming took 1 base from V and 1 from J; bases not matched to a gene: 7. Germline V gene data show CDR1 as SGHVS and CDR2 as FQNEAQ. The CDR3 extends over 17 amino acids. The CDR3 sequence: CASSLGVGQGYNYGYTF. CDR3 sequence (DNA): TGTGCCAGCAGCTTAGGAGTGGGACAGGGATATAACTATGGCTACACCTTC. Full variable domain (outside the CDR3, taken from reference TRBV7-8 and TRBJ1-2): GAGVSQSPRYKVAKRGQDVALRCDPISGHVSLFWYQQALGQGPEFLTYFQNEAQLDKSGLPSDRFFAERPEGSVSTLKIQRTQQEDSAVYLCASSLGVGQGYNYGYTFGSGTRLTVV.

The J gene is TRBJ1-5, the V gene TRBV24-1; 7 nucleotides agree with TRBD1. This CDR3 spans 13 amino acids. Trimming took 4 bases from V and 7 from J; bases not matched to a gene: 3. Germline V gene data show CDR1 as KGHDR and CDR2 as SFDVKD. The CDR3 DNA reads TGTGCCACCAGTGAACAGGGGTGGCAGCCCCAGCATTTT. Translated, it gives CATSEQGWQPQHF.

The chain has TRBV7-9 and TRBJ1-6; 8 nucleotides agree with TRBD1. The J segment lost 5 bases and the V segment lost 5 bases, leaving 2 bases of the junction unmatched. CDR3 length equals 14 residues. CDR1 and CDR2 from the germline V gene are SEHNR and FQNEAQ (reference sequence). The CDR3 region is CASSTDRDNSPLHF. The CDR3 DNA reads TGTGCCAGCAGCACGGACAGGGATAATTCACCCCTCCACTTT.

The chain uses TRBV12-2 and TRBJ2-2; the table's D gene call, TRBD2, was not cross checked with the DNA. TRBV12-2 is a recognized pseudogene. This CDR3 spans 17 amino acids. CDR3 coding DNA: TGTGCAAGTCGCTTAGCTGCGGGGGGTCGGAACACCGGGGAGCTGTTTTTT. Translated: CASRLAAGGRNTGELFF.

This chain uses TRBV18 with TRBJ2-5; 9 nucleotides line up with TRBD1. Germline-derived CDR1 and CDR2 are KGHSH and LQKENI. J was trimmed by 5 bases and V by 3 bases; bases with no gene match: 4. This CDR3 is built from 14 residues. CDR3 DNA sequence: TGTGCCAGCTCACCGGACAGGGGAGGGGAGACCCAGTACTTC. Amino acids: CASSPDRGGETQYF. The full variable domain, with the rest looked up from reference TRBV18 and TRBJ2-5, is NAGVMQNPRHLVRRRGQEARLRCSPMKGHSHVYWYRQLPEEGLKFMVYLQKENIIDESGMPKERFSAEFPKEGPSILRIQQVVRGDSAAYFCASSPDRGGETQYFGPGTRLLVL.

This clone was recorded a few times. This chain joins TRBV2 and TRBJ2-5, with 12 bases matching TRBD2. The junction had 9 bases not matched to a gene; V was cut back by 2 bases and J by 5 bases. Looked up from germline, CDR1 is SNHLY and CDR2 is FYNNEI. This CDR3 comprises 17 residues. The CDR3 bases are TGTGCCAGCAGTGAACGGGCTAGCGGGAGGGCCGGGGAGACCCAGTACTTC. This codes for CASSERASGRAGETQYF.